This T cell receptor (beta chain) was recovered during a study of cytomegalovirus exposure and HLA in healthy donors. Study-wide results and caveats: A later analysis revealed that TCR association rates differed between HLA loci, peaking at DRB1 and bottoming out at HLA-C. Within a later analysis, the majority of CMV-associated TCR beta chains appeared HLA-restricted.

With 60 Vbeta and 13 Jbeta primers, the PCR was carried out. Clones were sequenced by immunoSEQ multiplex PCR, and TCRdb holds only the in-frame ones, with some missing. The table has about 130,000 clones, about 81% seen once; the top ten hold 5.5% to 7%. Trimming removed 5 bases from V and 2 bases from J; junction bases left unmatched: 5. From germline, CDR1 is SNHLY and CDR2 FYNNEI. This CDR3 is built from 14 residues. These donors counted as nominally healthy when sampled, but unrecorded immune exposures were likely. In regard to this clone: Its matching antigen is unknown.

Sequencing was done on a sample of PBMCs. The chain couples TRBV2 to TRBJ1-2, with TRBD1 identical over 7 bases. The TCR sequence derives from a middle-aged woman in good health and CMV-seropositive. The CDR3 bases are TGTGCCAGCAGTACCGGGACAGCAAACTATGGCTACACCTTC. Its protein product is CASSTGTANYGYTF.